The 7 T cell receptor beta chains given below trace back to one sample, sequenced in a study of cytomegalovirus exposure and HLA in healthy donors. Both 60 Vbeta primers and 13 Jbeta primers went into the PCR. Profiling relied on immunoSEQ multiplex PCR, and the TCRdb table lists in-frame clones only, not all of them. The sample consists of 150,000 to 200,000 clones, more than 70% of them appearing once. Source material: PBMCs. The source is a woman in her 50s in good health and CMV-seropositive.

This clone showed up just a few times. CDR3 coding DNA: TGTGCCAGCAGCTGGACCGGGACAGGGGCAGGCGAGCAGTACTTC. This encodes CASSWTGTGAGEQYF. The chain carries TRBV5-6 and TRBJ2-7; 10 nucleotides agree with TRBD1. Trimming took 3 bases from V and 6 from J; bases not matched to a gene: 9. The CDR3 is 15 amino acids. CDR1 is SGHDT and CDR2 is YYEEEE in the germline V gene.

The chain has TRBV7-3 and TRBJ2-2; no definite D call. The CDR3 has 13 amino acids. The germline V gene encodes CDR1 SGHTA and CDR2 FQGTGA. Trimming removed 5 bases at V and 5 bases at J, with 9 bases between. The CDR3 bases are TGTGCCAGCAGCCTGGGCCGGACCGGGGAGCTGTTTTTT. This translates into CASSLGRTGELFF.

J is TRBJ2-1 and V is TRBV19, with 9 positions matching TRBD2. Trimming at V came to 5 bases and at J to 6 bases, leaving 5 bases not matched to a gene. CDR3 size: 14 residues. From germline, CDR1 is LNHDA and CDR2 SQIVND (reference sequence). CDR3 region: CASSGRGGPNEQFF. CDR3 sequence (DNA): TGTGCCAGTAGTGGGCGGGGGGGCCCCAATGAGCAGTTCTTC.

This clone was seen a handful of times. The J gene is TRBJ1-2, the V gene TRBV4-1; D gene uncertain. CDR1 MGHRA and CDR2 YSYEKL come from the germline V gene. The CDR3 runs to 14 residues. V shed 1 base and J shed 2 bases, with 8 bases lying between them. The CDR3 protein is CASSQVAENYGYTF. For the CDR3, the DNA is TGCGCCAGCAGCCAAGTAGCGGAGAACTATGGCTACACCTTC.

V gene TRBV4-2 combines with J gene TRBJ2-3, with 11 bases fitting TRBD2. The CDR3 is 14 amino acids. Germline CDR1 is LGHNA and CDR2 is YNFKEQ. The V segment lost 4 bases and the J segment 3 bases; nucleotides outside the gene matches: 0. In nucleotides, the CDR3 is TGTGCCAGCAGCCCTAGCGGGGGGACAGATACGCAGTATTTT. This encodes CASSPSGGTDTQYF.

This chain uses TRBV27 with TRBJ2-7; D possibly corresponds to TRBD1 (6 bases). Trimming shortened V by 6 bases and J by 1 base, and 19 bases separated the two germline ends. In germline, CDR1 is MNHEY, CDR2 SMNVEV (reference sequence). CDR3 length: 16 amino acids. This CDR3 is CASSRRGLTGSYEQYF. The CDR3 DNA is TGTGCCAGCAGCAGGAGAGGACTGACAGGTTCCTACGAGCAGTACTTC.

CDR3 nucleotides: TGTGCCAGCAGGACTAGCGGGGAAGAGCAGTTCTTC. Translation gives CASRTSGEEQFF. This chain joins TRBV2 and TRBJ2-1; 11 bases fit TRBD2. This CDR3 is built from 12 residues. Per germline, CDR1 SNHLY and CDR2 FYNNEI. V lost 6 bases and J lost 10; bases outside the gene matches: 2.